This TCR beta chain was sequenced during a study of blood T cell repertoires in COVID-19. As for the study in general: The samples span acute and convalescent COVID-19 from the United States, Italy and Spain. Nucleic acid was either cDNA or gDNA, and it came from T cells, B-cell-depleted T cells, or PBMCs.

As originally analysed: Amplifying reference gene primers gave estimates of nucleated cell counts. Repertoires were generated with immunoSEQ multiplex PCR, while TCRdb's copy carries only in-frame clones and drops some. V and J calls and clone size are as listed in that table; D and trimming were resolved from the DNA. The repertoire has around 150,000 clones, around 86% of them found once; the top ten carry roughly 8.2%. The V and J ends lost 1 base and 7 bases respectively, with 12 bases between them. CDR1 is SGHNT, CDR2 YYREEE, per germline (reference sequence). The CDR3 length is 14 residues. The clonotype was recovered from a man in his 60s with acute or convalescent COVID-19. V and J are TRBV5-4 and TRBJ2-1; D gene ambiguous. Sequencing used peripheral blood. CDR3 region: CASSLTQVLNEQFF. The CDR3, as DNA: TGTGCCAGCAGCTTGACTCAGGTCCTGAATGAGCAGTTCTTC.